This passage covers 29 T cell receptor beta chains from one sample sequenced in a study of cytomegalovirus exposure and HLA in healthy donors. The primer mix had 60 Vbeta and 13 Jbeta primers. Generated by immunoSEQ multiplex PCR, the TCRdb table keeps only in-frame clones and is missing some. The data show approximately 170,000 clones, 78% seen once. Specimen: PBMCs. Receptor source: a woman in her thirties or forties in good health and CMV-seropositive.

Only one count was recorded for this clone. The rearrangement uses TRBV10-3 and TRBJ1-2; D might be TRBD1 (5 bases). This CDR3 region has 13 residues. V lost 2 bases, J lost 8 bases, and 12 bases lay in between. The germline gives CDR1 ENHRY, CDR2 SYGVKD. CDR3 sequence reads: CAISEASGGGYTF. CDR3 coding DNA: TGTGCCATCAGTGAGGCTTCTGGGGGGGGCTACACCTTC.

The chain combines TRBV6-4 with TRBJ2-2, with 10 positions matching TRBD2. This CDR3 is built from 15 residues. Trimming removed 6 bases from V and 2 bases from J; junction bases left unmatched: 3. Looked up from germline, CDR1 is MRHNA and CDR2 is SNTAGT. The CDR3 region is CASSPSGGNTGELFF. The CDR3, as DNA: TGTGCCAGCAGCCCTAGCGGGGGAAACACCGGGGAGCTGTTTTTT.

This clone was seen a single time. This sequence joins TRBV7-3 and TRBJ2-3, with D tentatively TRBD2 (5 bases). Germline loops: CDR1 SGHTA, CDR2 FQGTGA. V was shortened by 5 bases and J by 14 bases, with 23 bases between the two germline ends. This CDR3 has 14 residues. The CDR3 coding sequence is TGTGCCAGCAGCCCCCGGAGGAGCGGCAGTAGCACGTATTTT. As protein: CASSPRRSGSSTYF.

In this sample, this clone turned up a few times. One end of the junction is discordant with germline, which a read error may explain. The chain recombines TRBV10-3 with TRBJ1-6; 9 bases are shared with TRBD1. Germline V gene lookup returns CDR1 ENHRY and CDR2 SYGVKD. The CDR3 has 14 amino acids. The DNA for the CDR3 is TGTGCCAGCAGTATACAGGGGGCGTATTCACCCCTCCACTTT. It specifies CASSIQGAYSPLHF.

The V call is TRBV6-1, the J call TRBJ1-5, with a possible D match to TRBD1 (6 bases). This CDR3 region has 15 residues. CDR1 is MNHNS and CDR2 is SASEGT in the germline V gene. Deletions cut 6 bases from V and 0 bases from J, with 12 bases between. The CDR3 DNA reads TGTGCCAGCAGCAGAACAGGGTTTAGCAATCAGCCCCAGCATTTT. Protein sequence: CASSRTGFSNQPQHF.

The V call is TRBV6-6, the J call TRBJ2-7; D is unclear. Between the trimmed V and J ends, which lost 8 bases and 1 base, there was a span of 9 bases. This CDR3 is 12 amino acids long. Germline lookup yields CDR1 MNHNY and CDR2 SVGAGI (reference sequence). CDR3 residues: CASRVGSYEQYF. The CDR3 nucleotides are TGTGCCAGCCGAGTCGGGTCCTACGAGCAGTACTTC.

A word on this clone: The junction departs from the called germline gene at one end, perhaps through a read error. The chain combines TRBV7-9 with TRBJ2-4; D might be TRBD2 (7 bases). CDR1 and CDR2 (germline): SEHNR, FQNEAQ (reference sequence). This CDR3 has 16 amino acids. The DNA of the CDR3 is TGTTCCAGCAGCTTAAGGGGGGGCGAGGGCAAAAACATTCAGTACTTC. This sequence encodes CSSSLRGGEGKNIQYF.

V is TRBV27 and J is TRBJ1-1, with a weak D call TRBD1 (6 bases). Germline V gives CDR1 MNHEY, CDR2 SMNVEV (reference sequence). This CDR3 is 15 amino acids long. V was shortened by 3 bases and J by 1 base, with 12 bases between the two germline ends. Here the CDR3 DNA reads TGTGCCAGCAGTTTTCTCGGACAGTCGAACACTGAAGCTTTCTTT. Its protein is CASSFLGQSNTEAFF.

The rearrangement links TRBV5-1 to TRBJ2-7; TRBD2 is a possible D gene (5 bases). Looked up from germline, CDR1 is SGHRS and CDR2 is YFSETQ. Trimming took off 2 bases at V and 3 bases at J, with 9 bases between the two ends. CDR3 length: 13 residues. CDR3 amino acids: CASSFDGNYEQYF. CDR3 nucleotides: TGCGCCAGCAGCTTTGACGGGAACTACGAGCAGTACTTC.

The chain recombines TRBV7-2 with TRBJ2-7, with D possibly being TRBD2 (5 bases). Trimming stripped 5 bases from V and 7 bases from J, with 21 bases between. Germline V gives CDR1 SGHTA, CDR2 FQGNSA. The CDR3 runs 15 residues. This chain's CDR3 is CASSGESGFAWEQYF. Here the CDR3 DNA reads TGTGCCAGCAGCGGAGAGAGCGGTTTTGCGTGGGAGCAGTACTTC.

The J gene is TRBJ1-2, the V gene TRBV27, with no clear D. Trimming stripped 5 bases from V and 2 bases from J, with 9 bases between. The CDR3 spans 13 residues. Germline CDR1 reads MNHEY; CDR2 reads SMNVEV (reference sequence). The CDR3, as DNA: TGTGCCAGCAGTATTAGGGAGAACTATGGCTACACCTTC. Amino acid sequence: CASSIRENYGYTF.

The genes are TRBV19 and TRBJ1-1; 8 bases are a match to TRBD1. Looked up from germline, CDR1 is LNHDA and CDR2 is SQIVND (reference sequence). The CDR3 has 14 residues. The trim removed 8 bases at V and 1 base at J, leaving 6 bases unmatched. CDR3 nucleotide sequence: TGTGCCAGTTCCTCCAGGGGGCCGAACACTGAAGCTTTCTTT. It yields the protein CASSSRGPNTEAFF.

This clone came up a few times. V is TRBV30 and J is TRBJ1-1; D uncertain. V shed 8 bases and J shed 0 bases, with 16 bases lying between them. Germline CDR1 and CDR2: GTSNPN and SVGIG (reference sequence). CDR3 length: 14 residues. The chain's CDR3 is CARREGSLNTEAFF. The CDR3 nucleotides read TGTGCCCGCCGTGAGGGCAGTTTGAACACTGAAGCTTTCTTT.

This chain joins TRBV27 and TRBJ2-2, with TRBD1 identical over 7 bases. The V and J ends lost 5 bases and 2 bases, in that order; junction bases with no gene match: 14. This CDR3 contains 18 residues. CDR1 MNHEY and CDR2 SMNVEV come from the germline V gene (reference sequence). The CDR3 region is CASSHLPRDRPNTGELFF. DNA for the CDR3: TGTGCCAGCAGTCACCTGCCCCGGGACAGACCTAACACCGGGGAGCTGTTTTTT.

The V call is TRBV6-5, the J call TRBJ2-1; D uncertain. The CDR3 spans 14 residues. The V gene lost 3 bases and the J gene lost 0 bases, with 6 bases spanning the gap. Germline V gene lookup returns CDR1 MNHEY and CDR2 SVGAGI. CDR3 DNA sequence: TGTGCCAGCAGTTATAGTCGCTCCTACAATGAGCAGTTCTTC. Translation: CASSYSRSYNEQFF.

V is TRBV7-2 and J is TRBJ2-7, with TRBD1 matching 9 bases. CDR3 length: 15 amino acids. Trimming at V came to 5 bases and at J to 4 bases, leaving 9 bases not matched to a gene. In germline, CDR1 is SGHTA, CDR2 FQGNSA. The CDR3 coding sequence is TGTGCCAGCAGCCCACGGGGGACAGGGATGTACGAGCAGTACTTC. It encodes CASSPRGTGMYEQYF.

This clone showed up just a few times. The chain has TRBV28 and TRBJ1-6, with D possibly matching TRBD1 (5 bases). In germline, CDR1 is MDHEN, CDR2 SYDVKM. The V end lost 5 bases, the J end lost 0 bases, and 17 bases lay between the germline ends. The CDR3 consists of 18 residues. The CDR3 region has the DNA TGTGCCAGCAGTCTCTCGACAGCCAGGAGCTCCTATAATTCACCCCTCCACTTT. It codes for CASSLSTARSSYNSPLHF.

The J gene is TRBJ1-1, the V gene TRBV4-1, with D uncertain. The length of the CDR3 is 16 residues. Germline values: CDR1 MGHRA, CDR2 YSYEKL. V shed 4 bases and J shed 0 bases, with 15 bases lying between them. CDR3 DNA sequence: TGCGCCAGCAGCCCGAGTGGCGGGTTTCTGAACACTGAAGCTTTCTTT. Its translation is CASSPSGGFLNTEAFF.

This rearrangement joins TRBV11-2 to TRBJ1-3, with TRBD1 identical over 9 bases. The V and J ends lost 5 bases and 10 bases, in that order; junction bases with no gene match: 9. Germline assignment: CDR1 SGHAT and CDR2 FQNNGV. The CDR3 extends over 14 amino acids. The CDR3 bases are TGTGCCAGCAGCCCGGGGGCGGGACAGGGTACCATATATTTT. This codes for CASSPGAGQGTIYF.

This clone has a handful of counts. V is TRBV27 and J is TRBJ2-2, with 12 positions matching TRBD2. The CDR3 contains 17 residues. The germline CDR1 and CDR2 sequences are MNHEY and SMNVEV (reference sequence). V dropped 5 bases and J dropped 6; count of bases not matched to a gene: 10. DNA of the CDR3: TGTGCCAGCAGTACCCGTCCTAGCGGGGGGGCCGCCGGGGAGCTGTTTTTT. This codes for CASSTRPSGGAAGELFF.

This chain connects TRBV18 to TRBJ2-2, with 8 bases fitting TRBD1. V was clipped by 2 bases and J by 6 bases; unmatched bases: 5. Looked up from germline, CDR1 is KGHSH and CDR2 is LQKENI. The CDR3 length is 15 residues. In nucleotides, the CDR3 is TGTGCCAGCTCACCAGCCGGGACAGGATCCGGGGAGCTGTTTTTT. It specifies CASSPAGTGSGELFF.

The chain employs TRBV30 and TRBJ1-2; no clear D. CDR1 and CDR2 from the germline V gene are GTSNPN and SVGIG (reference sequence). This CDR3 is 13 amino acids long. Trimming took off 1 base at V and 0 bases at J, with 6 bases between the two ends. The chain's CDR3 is CAWSAGTNYGYTF. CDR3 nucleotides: TGTGCCTGGAGTGCCGGGACTAACTATGGCTACACCTTC. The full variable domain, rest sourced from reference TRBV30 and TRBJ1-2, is SQTIHQWPATLVQPVGSPLSLECTVEGTSNPNLYWYRQAAGRGLQLLFYSVGIGQISSEVPQNLSASRPQDRQFILSSKKLLLSDSGFYLCAWSAGTNYGYTFGSGTRLTVV.

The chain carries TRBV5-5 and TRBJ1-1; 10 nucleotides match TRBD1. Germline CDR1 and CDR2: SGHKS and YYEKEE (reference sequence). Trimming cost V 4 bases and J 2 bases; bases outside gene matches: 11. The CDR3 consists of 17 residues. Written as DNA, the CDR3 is TGTGCCAGCAGCGGGGGACAGGGGACTTGGGTTAACACTGAAGCTTTCTTT. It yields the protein CASSGGQGTWVNTEAFF.

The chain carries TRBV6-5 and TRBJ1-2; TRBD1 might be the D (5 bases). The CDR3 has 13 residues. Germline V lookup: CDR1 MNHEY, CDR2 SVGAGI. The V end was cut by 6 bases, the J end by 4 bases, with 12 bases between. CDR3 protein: CASSRGGFYGYTF. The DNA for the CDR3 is TGTGCCAGCAGCCGCGGGGGGTTCTATGGCTACACCTTC.

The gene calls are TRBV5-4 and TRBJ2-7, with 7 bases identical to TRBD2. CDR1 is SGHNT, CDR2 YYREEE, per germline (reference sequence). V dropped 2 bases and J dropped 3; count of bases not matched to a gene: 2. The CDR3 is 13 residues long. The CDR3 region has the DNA TGTGCCAGCAGCTTCCGGGGGGTCTACGAGCAGTACTTC. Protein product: CASSFRGVYEQYF.

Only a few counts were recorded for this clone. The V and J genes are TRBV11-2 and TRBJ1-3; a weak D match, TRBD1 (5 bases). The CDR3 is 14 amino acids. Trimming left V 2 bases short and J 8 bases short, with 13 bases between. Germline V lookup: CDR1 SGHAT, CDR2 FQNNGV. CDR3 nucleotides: TGTGCCAGCAGCTTACAGGGAGGTGGGGACACCATATATTTT. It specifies CASSLQGGGDTIYF. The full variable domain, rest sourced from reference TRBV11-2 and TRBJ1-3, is EAGVAQSPRYKIIEKRQSVAFWCNPISGHATLYWYQQILGQGPKLLIQFQNNGVVDDSQLPKDRFSAERLKGVDSTLKIQPAKLEDSAVYLCASSLQGGGDTIYFGEGSWLTVV.

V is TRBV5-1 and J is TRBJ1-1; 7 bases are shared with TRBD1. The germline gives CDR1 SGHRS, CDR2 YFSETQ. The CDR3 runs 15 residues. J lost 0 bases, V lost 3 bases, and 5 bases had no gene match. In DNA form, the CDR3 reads TGCGCCAGCAGCTCGGGGGACAGCTTGAACACTGAAGCTTTCTTT. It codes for CASSSGDSLNTEAFF.

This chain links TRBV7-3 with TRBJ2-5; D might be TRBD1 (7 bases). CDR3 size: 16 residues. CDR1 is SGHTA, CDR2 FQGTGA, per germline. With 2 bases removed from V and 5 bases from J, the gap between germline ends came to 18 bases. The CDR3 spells CASSLFGRGVSETQYF. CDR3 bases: TGTGCCAGCAGCTTATTTGGCAGGGGGGTCTCGGAGACCCAGTACTTC.

Written as DNA, the CDR3 is TGCGCCAGCAGCCCGGGGACTAGCGGATTCACCGGGGAGCTGTTTTTT. This sequence encodes CASSPGTSGFTGELFF. V is TRBV4-3 and J is TRBJ2-2; 11 bases are a match to TRBD2. This CDR3 has 16 amino acids. CDR1 and CDR2 (germline): LGHNA, YSLEER. After removal of 4 bases from V and 4 bases from J, the junction contained 5 bases not matched to a gene.